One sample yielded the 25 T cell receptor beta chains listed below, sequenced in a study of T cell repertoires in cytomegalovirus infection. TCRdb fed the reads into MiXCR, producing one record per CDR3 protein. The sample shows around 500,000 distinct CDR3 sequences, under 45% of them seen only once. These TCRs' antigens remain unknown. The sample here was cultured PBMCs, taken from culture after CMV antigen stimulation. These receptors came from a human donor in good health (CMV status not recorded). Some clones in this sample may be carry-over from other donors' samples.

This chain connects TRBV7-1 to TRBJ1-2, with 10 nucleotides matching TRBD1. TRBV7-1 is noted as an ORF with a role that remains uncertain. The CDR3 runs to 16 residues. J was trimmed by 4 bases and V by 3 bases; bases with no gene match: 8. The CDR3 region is CASSSGTGAPGYGYTF. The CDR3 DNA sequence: TGTGCCAGCAGCTCCGGGACAGGGGCCCCCGGCTATGGCTACACCTTC.

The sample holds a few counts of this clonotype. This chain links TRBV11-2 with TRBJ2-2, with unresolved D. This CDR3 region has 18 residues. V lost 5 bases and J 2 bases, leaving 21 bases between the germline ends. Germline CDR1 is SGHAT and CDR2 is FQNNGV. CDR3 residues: CASSQANWVADNTGELFF. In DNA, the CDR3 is TGTGCCAGCAGCCAAGCCAACTGGGTAGCTGATAACACCGGGGAGCTGTTTTTT.

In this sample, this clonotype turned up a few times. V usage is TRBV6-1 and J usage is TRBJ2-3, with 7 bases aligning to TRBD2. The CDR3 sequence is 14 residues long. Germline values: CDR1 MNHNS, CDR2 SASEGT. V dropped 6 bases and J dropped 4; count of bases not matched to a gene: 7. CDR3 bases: TGTGCCAGCAGCCCGGGGGGAGTCCCAGATACGCAGTATTTT. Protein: CASSPGGVPDTQYF.

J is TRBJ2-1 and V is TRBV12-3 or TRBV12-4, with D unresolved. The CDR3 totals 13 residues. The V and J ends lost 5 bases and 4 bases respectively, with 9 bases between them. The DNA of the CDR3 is TGTGCCAGCAGTAGCCGCAATTACAATGAGCAGTTCTTC. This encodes CASSSRNYNEQFF.

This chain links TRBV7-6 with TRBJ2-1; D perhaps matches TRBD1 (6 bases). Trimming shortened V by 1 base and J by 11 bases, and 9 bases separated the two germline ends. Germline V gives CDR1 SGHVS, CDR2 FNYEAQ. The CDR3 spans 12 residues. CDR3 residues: CASSLVGQKQFF. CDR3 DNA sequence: TGTGCCAGCAGCTTAGTCGGACAGAAGCAGTTCTTC.

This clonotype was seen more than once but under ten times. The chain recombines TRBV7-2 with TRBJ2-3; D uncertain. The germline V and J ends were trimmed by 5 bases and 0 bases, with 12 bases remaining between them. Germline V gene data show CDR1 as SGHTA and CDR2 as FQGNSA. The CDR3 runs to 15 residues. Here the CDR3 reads CASSPGSTSTDTQYF. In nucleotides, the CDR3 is TGTGCCAGCAGCCCCGGATCCACAAGCACAGATACGCAGTATTTT.

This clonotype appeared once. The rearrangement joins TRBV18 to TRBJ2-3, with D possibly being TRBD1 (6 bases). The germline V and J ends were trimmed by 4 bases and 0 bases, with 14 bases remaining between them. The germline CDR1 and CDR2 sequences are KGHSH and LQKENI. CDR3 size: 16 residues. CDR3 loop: CASSLPGATSTDTQYF. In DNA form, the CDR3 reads TGTGCCAGCTCACTACCAGGGGCGACTAGCACAGATACGCAGTATTTT.

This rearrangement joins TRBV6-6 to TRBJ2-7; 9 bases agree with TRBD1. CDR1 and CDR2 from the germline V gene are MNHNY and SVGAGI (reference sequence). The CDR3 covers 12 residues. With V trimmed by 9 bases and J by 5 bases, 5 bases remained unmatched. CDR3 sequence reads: CASEGQGNEQYF. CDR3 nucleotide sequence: TGTGCCAGTGAGGGACAGGGCAACGAGCAGTACTTC.

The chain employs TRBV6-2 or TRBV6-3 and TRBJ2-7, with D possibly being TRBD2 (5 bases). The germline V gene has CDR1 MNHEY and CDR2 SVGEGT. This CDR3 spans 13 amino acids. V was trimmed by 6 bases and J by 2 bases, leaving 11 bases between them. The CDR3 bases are TGTGCCAGCAGGGAGATCGGGACCTACGAGCAGTACTTC. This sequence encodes CASREIGTYEQYF.

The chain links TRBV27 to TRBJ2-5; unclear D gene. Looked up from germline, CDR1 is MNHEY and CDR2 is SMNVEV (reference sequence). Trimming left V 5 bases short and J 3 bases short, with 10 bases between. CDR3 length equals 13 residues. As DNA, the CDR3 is TGTGCCAGCAGTAGTTTAGTCGAAGAGACCCAGTACTTC. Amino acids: CASSSLVEETQYF.

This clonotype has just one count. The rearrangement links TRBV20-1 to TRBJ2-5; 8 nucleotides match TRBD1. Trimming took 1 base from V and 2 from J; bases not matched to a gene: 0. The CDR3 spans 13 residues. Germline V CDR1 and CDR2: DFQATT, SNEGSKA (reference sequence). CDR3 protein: CSARGTGQETQYF. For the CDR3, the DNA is TGCAGTGCTAGAGGGACAGGGCAAGAGACCCAGTACTTC.

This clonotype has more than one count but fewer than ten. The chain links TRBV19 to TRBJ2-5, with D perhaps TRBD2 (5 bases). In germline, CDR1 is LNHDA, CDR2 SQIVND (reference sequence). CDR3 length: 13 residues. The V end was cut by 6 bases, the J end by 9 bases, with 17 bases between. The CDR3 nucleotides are TGTGCCAGTAGCTCGACATTCACGGGGTCCCAGTACTTC. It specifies CASSSTFTGSQYF.

CDR3 in amino acids: CASSSSGTGGVLGEKLFF. The CDR3 bases are TGTGCCAGCAGCTCGTCCGGGACAGGGGGCGTACTAGGCGAAAAACTGTTTTTT. V and J are TRBV7-2 and TRBJ1-4, with 12 nucleotides matching TRBD1. The trim removed 4 bases at V and 8 bases at J, leaving 14 bases unmatched. The CDR3 contains 18 residues. From germline, CDR1 is SGHTA and CDR2 FQGNSA.

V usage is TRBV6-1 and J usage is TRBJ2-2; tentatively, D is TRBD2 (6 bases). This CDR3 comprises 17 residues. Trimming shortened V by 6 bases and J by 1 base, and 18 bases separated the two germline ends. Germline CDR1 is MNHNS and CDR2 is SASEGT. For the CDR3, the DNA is TGTGCCAGCAGAACCCCAGGAGCCGGGGGGAACACCGGGGAGCTGTTTTTT. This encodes CASRTPGAGGNTGELFF.

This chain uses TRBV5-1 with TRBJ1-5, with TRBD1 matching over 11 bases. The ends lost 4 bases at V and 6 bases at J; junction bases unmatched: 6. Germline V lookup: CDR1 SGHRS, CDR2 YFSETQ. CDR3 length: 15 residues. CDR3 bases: TGCGCCAGCAGCGCGGGACAGGGGGGCGGTCAGCCCCAGCATTTT. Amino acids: CASSAGQGGGQPQHF.

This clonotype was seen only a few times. The CDR3, as DNA: TGTGCCAGCAGCTTAGTGGCGGGGGGGCTGAGTGAGCAGTTCTTC. Its translation is CASSLVAGGLSEQFF. The chain has TRBV7-2 and TRBJ2-1, with TRBD2 matching 9 bases. The CDR3 consists of 15 residues. Per the germline V gene, CDR1 is SGHTA and CDR2 is FQGNSA. Germline trimming cut 1 base from V and 9 bases from J; bases unmatched to any gene: 7.

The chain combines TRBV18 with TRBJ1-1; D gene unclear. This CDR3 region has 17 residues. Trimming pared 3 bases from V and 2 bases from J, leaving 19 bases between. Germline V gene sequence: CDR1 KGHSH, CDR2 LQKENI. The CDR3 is CASSPPAPLARNTEAFF. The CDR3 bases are TGTGCCAGCTCACCCCCCGCTCCCCTAGCCCGCAACACTGAAGCTTTCTTT.

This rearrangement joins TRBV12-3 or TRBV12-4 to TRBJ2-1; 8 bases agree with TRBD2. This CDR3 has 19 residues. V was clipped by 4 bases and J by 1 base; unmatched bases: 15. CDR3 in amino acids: CASSSPAGESVRSYNEQFF. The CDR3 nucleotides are TGTGCCAGCAGTTCCCCAGCGGGAGAATCGGTAAGGTCCTACAATGAGCAGTTCTTC.

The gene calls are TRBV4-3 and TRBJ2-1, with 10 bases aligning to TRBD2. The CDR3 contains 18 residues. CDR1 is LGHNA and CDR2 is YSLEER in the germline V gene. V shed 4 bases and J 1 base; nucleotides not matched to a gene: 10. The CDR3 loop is CASSPRGAGGGSYNEQFF. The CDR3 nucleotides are TGCGCCAGCAGCCCCCGCGGAGCGGGAGGGGGGTCCTACAATGAGCAGTTCTTC.

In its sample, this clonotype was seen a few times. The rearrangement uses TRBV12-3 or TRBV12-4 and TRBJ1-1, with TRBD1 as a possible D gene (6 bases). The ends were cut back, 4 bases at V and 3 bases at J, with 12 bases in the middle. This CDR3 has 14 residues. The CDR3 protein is CASSYRARYTEAFF. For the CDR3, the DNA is TGTGCCAGCAGTTACAGGGCCCGGTACACTGAAGCTTTCTTT.

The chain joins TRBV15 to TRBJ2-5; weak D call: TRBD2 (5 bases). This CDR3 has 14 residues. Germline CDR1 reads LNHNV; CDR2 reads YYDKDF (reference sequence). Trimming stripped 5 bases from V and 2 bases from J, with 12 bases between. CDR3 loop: CATSPMRVQETQYF. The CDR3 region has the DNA TGTGCCACCAGCCCTATGAGGGTGCAAGAGACCCAGTACTTC.

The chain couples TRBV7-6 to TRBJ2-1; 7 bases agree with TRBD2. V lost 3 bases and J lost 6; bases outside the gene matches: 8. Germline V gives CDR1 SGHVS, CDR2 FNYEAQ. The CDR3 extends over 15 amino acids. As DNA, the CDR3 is TGTGCCAGCAGCTTCCCGGGAGGAGGCTCCAATGAGCAGTTCTTC. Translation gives CASSFPGGGSNEQFF.

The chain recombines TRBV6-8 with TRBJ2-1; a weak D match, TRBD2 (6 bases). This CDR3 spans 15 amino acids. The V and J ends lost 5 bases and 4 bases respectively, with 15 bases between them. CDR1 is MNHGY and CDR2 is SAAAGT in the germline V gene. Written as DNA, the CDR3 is TGTGCCAGCAGTGGGGGGAAGGGGTATTACAATGAGCAGTTCTTC. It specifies CASSGGKGYYNEQFF.

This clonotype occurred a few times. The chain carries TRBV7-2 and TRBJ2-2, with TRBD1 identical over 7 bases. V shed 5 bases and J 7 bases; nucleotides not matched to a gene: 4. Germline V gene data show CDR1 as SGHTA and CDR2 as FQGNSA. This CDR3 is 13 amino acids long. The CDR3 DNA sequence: TGTGCCAGCAGCCTCAACAGGGGCGGGGAGCTGTTTTTT. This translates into CASSLNRGGELFF.

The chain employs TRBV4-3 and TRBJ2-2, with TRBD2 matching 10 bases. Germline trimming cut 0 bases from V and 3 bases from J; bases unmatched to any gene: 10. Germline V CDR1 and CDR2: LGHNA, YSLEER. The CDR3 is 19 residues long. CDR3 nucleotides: TGCGCCAGCAGCCAAGAACTCAGCGGGAGGGCCCCATACACCGGGGAGCTGTTTTTT. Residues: CASSQELSGRAPYTGELFF.